Below, 10 T cell receptor beta chains from the same sample are listed, as sequenced in a study of cytomegalovirus exposure and HLA in healthy donors. The repertoire was sequenced with immunoSEQ multiplex PCR; TCRdb's copy has only in-frame clones and lacks some. This table has 150,000 to 250,000 clones, 80% to 90% appearing once. Source material: PBMCs. The receptors shown here come from a woman between 25 and 40 years old in good health and CMV-seronegative.

The CDR3 sequence is CASSSMTGGLYGYTF. CDR3 coding DNA: TGCGCCAGCAGCTCCATGACAGGGGGCCTCTATGGCTACACCTTC. This chain joins TRBV4-3 and TRBJ1-2; 10 nucleotides line up with TRBD1. CDR3 length equals 15 residues. The V gene's germline CDR1 is LGHNA and CDR2 YSLEER. After removal of 5 bases from V and 4 bases from J, the junction contained 7 bases not matched to a gene.

The chain employs TRBV6-1 and TRBJ2-3; D uncertain. Germline V gene sequence: CDR1 MNHNS, CDR2 SASEGT. The CDR3 runs 10 residues. The CDR3 protein is CGAMADTQYF. In DNA form, the CDR3 reads TGTGGGGCCATGGCAGATACGCAGTATTTT.

This clone was seen more than once but under ten times. The rearrangement links TRBV15 to TRBJ1-6; D remains unclear. Looked up from germline, CDR1 is LNHNV and CDR2 is YYDKDF (reference sequence). Trimming pared 3 bases from V and 7 bases from J, leaving 10 bases between. This CDR3 is built from 14 residues. CDR3: CATSSLAGNSPLHF. DNA of the CDR3: TGTGCCACCAGCAGCCTCGCGGGGAATTCACCCCTCCACTTT.

The CDR3 DNA follows: TGTGCCAGCAGCGCCTCTGGGCTCAATGAGCAGTTCTTC. The encoded protein is CASSASGLNEQFF. The rearrangement uses TRBV7-6 and TRBJ2-1; no firm D call. CDR1 and CDR2 (germline): SGHVS, FNYEAQ. The CDR3 has 13 amino acids. With 5 bases removed from V and 6 bases from J, the gap between germline ends came to 11 bases.

The chain couples TRBV6-5 to TRBJ1-1; 7 bases map to TRBD1. Germline assignment: CDR1 MNHEY and CDR2 SVGAGI. The CDR3 contains 11 residues. The V segment lost 7 bases and the J segment 11 bases; nucleotides outside the gene matches: 7. CDR3 sequence (DNA): TGTGCCAGCACCCAGGGGGGTAGGGCTTTCTTT. This encodes CASTQGGRAFF.

The rearrangement links TRBV6-5 to TRBJ2-3; a possible D gene is TRBD2 (6 bases). The length of the CDR3 is 16 residues. Trimming left V 2 bases short and J 2 bases short, with 14 bases between. Germline CDR1 is MNHEY and CDR2 is SVGAGI. The CDR3 sequence: CASSYHGGRNTDTQYF. CDR3 in DNA: TGTGCCAGCAGTTACCATGGGGGGAGAAACACAGATACGCAGTATTTT.

The chain employs TRBV10-1 and TRBJ2-3; 8 positions match TRBD2. Trimming at V came to 3 bases and at J to 7 bases, leaving 12 bases not matched to a gene. This CDR3 contains 16 residues. Germline lookup yields CDR1 WNHNN and CDR2 SYGVQD (reference sequence). CDR3 amino acids: CASSDKVAGKANTQYF. Written as DNA, the CDR3 is TGCGCCAGCAGTGATAAGGTAGCGGGGAAAGCGAATACGCAGTATTTT.

The chain uses TRBV27 and TRBJ1-6, with 7 bases identical to TRBD1. The germline V gene encodes CDR1 MNHEY and CDR2 SMNVEV (reference sequence). V gave up 5 bases and J gave up 4 bases; unmatched junction bases: 5. The CDR3 extends over 15 amino acids. The DNA for the CDR3 is TGTGCCAGCAGTGACGACAGGGATTATAATTCACCCCTCCACTTT. It codes for CASSDDRDYNSPLHF.

This clone came up a few times. The V gene is TRBV2, the J gene TRBJ2-7, with D perhaps TRBD2 (6 bases). CDR3 length: 12 residues. Germline CDR1 SNHLY, CDR2 FYNNEI. Deletions cut 2 bases from V and 5 bases from J, with 7 bases between. The CDR3 DNA reads TGTGCCAGCAGTGAAACGGGAGACGAGCAGTACTTC. This sequence encodes CASSETGDEQYF.

CDR3 bases: TGTGCCAGCAGCCGATATCCGTCAGGGGGCAGGGAGACCCAGTACTTC. The encoded protein is CASSRYPSGGRETQYF. The chain links TRBV14 to TRBJ2-5; 8 nucleotides align to TRBD1. Germline-derived CDR1 and CDR2 are SGHDN and FVKESK. CDR3 length equals 16 residues. The V gene end was trimmed by 4 bases and the J gene end by 5 bases; junction bases not matched to a gene: 12.